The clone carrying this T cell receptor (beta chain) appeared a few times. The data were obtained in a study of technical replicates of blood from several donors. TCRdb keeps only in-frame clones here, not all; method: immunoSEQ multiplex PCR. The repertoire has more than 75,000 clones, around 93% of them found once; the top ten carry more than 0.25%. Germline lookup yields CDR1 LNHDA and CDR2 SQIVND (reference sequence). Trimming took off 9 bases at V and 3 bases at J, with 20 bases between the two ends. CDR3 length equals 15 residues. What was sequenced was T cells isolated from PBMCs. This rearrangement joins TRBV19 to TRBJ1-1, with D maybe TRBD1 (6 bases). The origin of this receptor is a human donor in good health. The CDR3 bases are TGTGCCAGCAAAGCAGGGGAATCCTTGGACACTGAAGCTTTCTTT. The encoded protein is CASKAGESLDTEAFF.